These 2 T cell receptor beta chains came from one sample sequenced in a study of blood T cells in healthy people across ages. Using a J-beta primer mix together with a sample-barcoded 5' primer, a second PCR was run for about 6 to 12 cycles. TCRdb re-derived calls from the 5' RACE reads in MiXCR, one entry per CDR3 protein. The sample lists some 1.7 million distinct CDR3 sequences, roughly 28% occurring once. The sample was blood. These receptors came from a woman aged 25 to 39 in good health.

The rearrangement links TRBV7-9 to TRBJ1-4; no clear D gene. Trimming removed 5 bases from V and 7 bases from J, with 20 bases in between. Germline CDR1 reads SEHNR; CDR2 reads FQNEAQ (reference sequence). The CDR3 runs 16 residues. CDR3 DNA sequence: TGTGCCAGCAGCGCGACTACGGGCCCCGGAGGTGAAAAACTGTTTTTT. Amino acid sequence: CASSATTGPGGEKLFF.

The chain is built from TRBV14 and TRBJ2-1; 13 positions match TRBD2. This CDR3 comprises 19 residues. Trimming cost V 4 bases and J 0 bases; bases outside gene matches: 9. Germline assignment: CDR1 SGHDN and CDR2 FVKESK. The DNA of the CDR3 is TGTGCCAGCAGCCCGAGCTTGGGACTAGCGGGGAACTCCTACAATGAGCAGTTCTTC. As protein: CASSPSLGLAGNSYNEQFF.